Shown below are 14 T cell receptor beta chains from a single sample sequenced in a study of OX40 agonist ivuxolimab in advanced cancers. Receptors were amplified or captured by the immunoSEQ multiplex PCR assay. TCRdb re-hosts the immuneACCESS table, in-frame sequences only. Its copies lack some clones; in the studies checked, an unresolved V gene accounts for under half of them, and the cause for the rest is not known. Counted in this sample were around 72,000 clones; approximately 90% of them appeared once. Roughly 2.4% of the sample belongs to the ten largest clones. Specimen: CD4+ or CD8+ T cells sorted from blood, collected in a trial of the OX40 agonist ivuxolimab. The receptors come from an adult with an advanced solid tumor such as melanoma, head and neck, liver or kidney cancer.

Only one count was recorded for this clone. The chain is built from TRBV5-4 and TRBJ1-2; D uncertain. The CDR3 covers 14 residues. Trimming took 1 base from V and 2 from J, leaving 9 bases between them. The germline gives CDR1 SGHNT, CDR2 YYREEE (reference sequence). The CDR3 here is CASSLYRVNYGYTF. CDR3 in DNA: TGTGCCAGCAGCTTGTATCGGGTGAACTATGGCTACACCTTC. Full variable domain (missing parts from reference TRBV5-4 and TRBJ1-2): ETGVTQSPTHLIKTRGQQVTLRCSSQSGHNTVSWYQQALGQGPQFIFQYYREEENGRGNFPPRFSGLQFPNYSSELNVNALELDDSALYLCASSLYRVNYGYTFGSGTRLTVV.

V usage is TRBV7-2 and J usage is TRBJ2-1; 8 bases align to TRBD2. This CDR3 spans 15 amino acids. Germline-derived CDR1 and CDR2 are SGHTA and FQGNSA. V was clipped by 6 bases and J by 3 bases; unmatched bases: 7. The CDR3 loop is CASRPAGVGYNEQFF. DNA of the CDR3: TGTGCCAGCAGACCAGCGGGGGTGGGCTACAATGAGCAGTTCTTC.

The rearrangement links TRBV10-3 to TRBJ2-2, with D perhaps given as TRBD1 or TRBD2 (5 bases each). The CDR3 extends over 12 amino acids. V shed 10 bases and J shed 3 bases, with 9 bases lying between them. The germline gives CDR1 ENHRY, CDR2 SYGVKD. The CDR3 DNA reads as TGTGCCACCGGGACGGACACCGGGGAGCTGTTTTTT. Translated: CATGTDTGELFF.

V gene TRBV7-9 combines with J gene TRBJ1-1, with D unclear. CDR1 and CDR2 from the germline V gene are SEHNR and FQNEAQ (reference sequence). The CDR3 consists of 14 residues. With 1 base removed from V and 0 bases from J, the gap between germline ends came to 6 bases. Here the CDR3 DNA reads TGTGCCAGCAGCTTAGGACCTATGAACACTGAAGCTTTCTTT. Translated, it gives CASSLGPMNTEAFF.

V gene TRBV11-2 combines with J gene TRBJ2-7, with D tentatively TRBD2 (5 bases). Trimming stripped 1 base from V and 3 bases from J, with 10 bases between. In germline, CDR1 is SGHAT, CDR2 FQNNGV. This CDR3 is built from 14 residues. The chain's CDR3 is CASSLGDGIYEQYF. The CDR3 region has the DNA TGTGCCAGCAGCTTAGGAGACGGGATCTACGAGCAGTACTTC.

The chain joins TRBV7-3 to TRBJ2-5; the match to TRBD1 covers 7 bases. CDR3 length equals 14 residues. Losses at the gene ends were 0 bases for V and 4 bases for J; bases not matched to a gene: 2. Germline loops: CDR1 SGHTA, CDR2 FQGTGA. Here the CDR3 DNA reads TGTGCCAGCAGCTTAACAGGGGGCGCAGAGACCCAGTACTTC. This gives the protein CASSLTGGAETQYF.

The chain joins TRBV2 to TRBJ1-1; 7 positions match TRBD1. This CDR3 spans 14 amino acids. J was trimmed by 7 bases and V by 6 bases; bases with no gene match: 11. In germline, CDR1 is SNHLY, CDR2 FYNNEI. Here the CDR3 reads CASRIGTAFSEAFF. CDR3 DNA sequence: TGTGCCAGCAGGATAGGGACAGCATTCAGTGAAGCTTTCTTT.

Worth noting for this clone: The same CDR3 arises from other DNA sequences in this sample as well. V is TRBV29-1 and J is TRBJ1-2, with D possibly TRBD1 on 5 matching bases. The germline CDR1 and CDR2 sequences are SQVTM and ANQGSEA. The CDR3 covers 11 residues. Trimming took off 4 bases at V and 4 bases at J, with 7 bases between the two ends. DNA for the CDR3: TGCAGCGTTGGGGGGGGCTATGGCTACACCTTC. It specifies CSVGGGYGYTF. Filled out from reference TRBV29-1 and TRBJ1-2, the complete variable domain reads SAVISQKPSRDICQRGTSLTIQCQVDSQVTMMFWYRQQPGQSLTLIATANQGSEATYESGFVIDKFPISRPNLTFSTLTVSNMSPEDSSIYLCSVGGGYGYTFGSGTRLTVV.

This chain joins TRBV28 and TRBJ1-2, with D maybe TRBD1 (6 bases). V lost 10 bases and J 6 bases, leaving 12 bases between the germline ends. The CDR3 sequence is 11 residues long. Germline CDR1 is MDHEN and CDR2 is SYDVKM. CDR3 loop: CATGRGHGYTF. In nucleotides, the CDR3 is TGTGCCACCGGGCGGGGGCATGGCTACACCTTC.

CDR3 nucleotides: TGTGCCAGTACCAACAGACAGGGCACTAATGAAAAACTGTTTTTT. This encodes CASTNRQGTNEKLFF. The V call is TRBV19, the J call TRBJ1-4; 7 nucleotides agree with TRBD1. The CDR3 spans 15 residues. CDR1 LNHDA and CDR2 SQIVND come from the germline V gene (reference sequence). The trim removed 7 bases at V and 2 bases at J, leaving 7 bases unmatched.

The CDR3 sequence: CAISESTDTQYF. CDR3 bases: TGTGCCATCAGTGAGTCCACAGATACGCAGTATTTT. The chain is built from TRBV10-3 and TRBJ2-3; D is unclear. This CDR3 region has 12 residues. Per the germline V gene, CDR1 is ENHRY and CDR2 is SYGVKD. V was trimmed by 0 bases and J by 2 bases, leaving 0 bases between them.

The chain carries TRBV18 and TRBJ1-2; D unresolved. The germline CDR1 and CDR2 sequences are KGHSH and LQKENI. With 3 bases removed from V and 4 bases from J, the gap between germline ends came to 9 bases. The CDR3 covers 13 residues. The CDR3 loop reads CASSPGEGYGYTF. CDR3 bases: TGTGCCAGCTCACCGGGAGAAGGCTATGGCTACACCTTC.

The J gene is TRBJ2-5, the V gene TRBV28, with 8 nucleotides matching TRBD1. The CDR3 is 15 residues long. Germline V gene lookup returns CDR1 MDHEN and CDR2 SYDVKM. J gave up 5 bases and V 2 bases, and 7 bases lay outside the gene matches. The CDR3 bases are TGTGCCAGCAGTTTAATAGCAGGGGGCCCGGAGACCCAGTACTTC. Translated: CASSLIAGGPETQYF. Full variable domain (rest looked up from reference TRBV28 and TRBJ2-5): DVKVTQSSRYLVKRTGEKVFLECVQDMDHENMFWYRQDPGLGLRLIYFSYDVKMKEKGDIPEGYSVSREKKERFSLILESASTNQTSMYLCASSLIAGGPETQYFGPGTRLLVL.

The chain has TRBV7-6 and TRBJ2-7, with D hard to call. In germline, CDR1 is SGHVS, CDR2 FNYEAQ. The CDR3 has 14 amino acids. V was pared by 1 base and J by 0 bases, with 7 bases between. CDR3 sequence: CASSLEPGSYEQYF. CDR3 nucleotide sequence: TGTGCCAGCAGCTTAGAGCCCGGCTCCTACGAGCAGTACTTC.